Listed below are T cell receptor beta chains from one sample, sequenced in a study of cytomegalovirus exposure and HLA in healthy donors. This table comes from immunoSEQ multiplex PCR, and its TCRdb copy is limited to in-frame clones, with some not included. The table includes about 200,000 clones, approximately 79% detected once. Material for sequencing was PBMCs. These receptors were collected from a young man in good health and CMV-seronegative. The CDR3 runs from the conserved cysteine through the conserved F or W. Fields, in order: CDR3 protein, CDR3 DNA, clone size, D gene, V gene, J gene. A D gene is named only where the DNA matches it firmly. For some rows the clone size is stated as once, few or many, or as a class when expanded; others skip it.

CDR3 protein: CASSSSHNEAAGTFF; CDR3 DNA: TGTGCCAGCAGTTCCTCCCACAACGAGGCGGCGGGGACTTTCTTT; clone size: few; D gene: NA; V gene: TRBV27; J gene: TRBJ1-1
CDR3 protein: CASSLGGGTGELFF; CDR3 DNA: TGTGCCAGCAGTTTGGGGGGGGGCACCGGGGAGCTGTTTTTT; clone size: NA; D gene: TRBD2; V gene: TRBV27; J gene: TRBJ2-2
CDR3 protein: CASSGGLTGEQYF; CDR3 DNA: TGTGCCAGTAGTGGGGGCCTCACCGGGGAGCAGTACTTC; clone size: NA; D gene: NA; V gene: TRBV19; J gene: TRBJ2-7
CDR3 protein: CASSPTTGEDTGELFF; CDR3 DNA: TGTGCCAGCAGCCCGACCACAGGGGAGGACACCGGGGAGCTGTTTTTT; clone size: NA; D gene: NA; V gene: TRBV7-9; J gene: TRBJ2-2
CDR3 protein: CASSLGQAGATEAFF; CDR3 DNA: TGTGCCAGCAGCCTCGGACAGGCTGGGGCGACTGAAGCTTTCTTT; clone size: NA; D gene: TRBD1; V gene: TRBV7-9; J gene: TRBJ1-1
CDR3 protein: CASSSGTQQETQYF; CDR3 DNA: TGCGCCAGCAGCTCGGGGACACAGCAAGAGACCCAGTACTTC; clone size: NA; D gene: NA; V gene: TRBV4-3; J gene: TRBJ2-5
CDR3 protein: CASSQTIPGNTIYF; CDR3 DNA: TGTGCCAGCAGCCAGACTATACCTGGAAACACCATATATTTT; clone size: NA; D gene: NA; V gene: TRBV5-6; J gene: TRBJ1-3
CDR3 protein: CASSQAIRETQYF; CDR3 DNA: TGTGCCAGCAGCCAAGCCATTAGAGAGACCCAGTACTTC; clone size: few; D gene: NA; V gene: TRBV4-2; J gene: TRBJ2-5
CDR3 protein: CSSSPPRQTRLAGEQFF; CDR3 DNA: TGTTCCAGCAGCCCCCCCCGACAGACCCGACTAGCAGGTGAGCAGTTCTTC; clone size: NA; D gene: TRBD2; V gene: TRBV7-9; J gene: TRBJ2-1
CDR3 protein: CASRPGVYSNQPQHF; CDR3 DNA: TGTGCCAGCAGACCAGGGGTTTATAGCAATCAGCCCCAGCATTTT; clone size: NA; D gene: NA; V gene: TRBV6-5; J gene: TRBJ1-5
CDR3 protein: CASSEDRGLWTYNEQFF; CDR3 DNA: TGTGCCAGCAGCGAGGACAGGGGGCTATGGACCTACAATGAGCAGTTCTTC; clone size: NA; D gene: TRBD1; V gene: TRBV14; J gene: TRBJ2-1
CDR3 protein: CSVELLGRVGSDEKLFF; CDR3 DNA: TGCAGCGTTGAATTGTTGGGCAGGGTGGGGTCGGATGAAAAACTGTTTTTT; clone size: medium-sized; D gene: NA; V gene: TRBV29-1; J gene: TRBJ1-4
CDR3 protein: CASSQAVRNYGYTF; CDR3 DNA: TGCGCCAGCAGCCAAGCTGTCAGAAACTATGGCTACACCTTC; clone size: NA; D gene: NA; V gene: TRBV4-3; J gene: TRBJ1-2
CDR3 protein: CASSPRDSDGYTF; CDR3 DNA: TGTGCCAGCTCACCTCGCGACAGTGATGGCTACACCTTC; clone size: few; D gene: NA; V gene: TRBV18; J gene: TRBJ1-2
CDR3 protein: CASSVEWSGTSGSSYGANVLTF; CDR3 DNA: TGTGCCAGCAGCGTAGAGTGGAGTGGGACTAGCGGGAGTTCGTATGGGGCCAACGTCCTGACTTTC; clone size: NA; D gene: TRBD2; V gene: TRBV9; J gene: TRBJ2-6
CDR3 protein: CASSQALNRGGDSYEQYF; CDR3 DNA: TGCGCCAGCAGCCAAGCCCTTAACAGGGGTGGGGACTCCTACGAGCAGTACTTC; clone size: once; D gene: TRBD1; V gene: TRBV4-1; J gene: TRBJ2-7
CDR3 protein: CASSLMGDRLGQPQHF; CDR3 DNA: TGTGCCAGCAGCCTGATGGGTGACAGGTTAGGACAGCCCCAGCATTTT; clone size: NA; D gene: NA; V gene: TRBV7-8; J gene: TRBJ1-5
CDR3 protein: CASTGQGPINTGELFF; CDR3 DNA: TGTGCCAGTACGGGACAGGGCCCTATTAACACCGGGGAGCTGTTTTTT; clone size: NA; D gene: TRBD1; V gene: TRBV5-4; J gene: TRBJ2-2
CDR3 protein: CASSQEPTGHRNNEQFF; CDR3 DNA: TGCGCCAGCAGCCAAGAGCCAACAGGACACCGGAACAATGAGCAGTTCTTC; clone size: NA; D gene: NA; V gene: TRBV4-3; J gene: TRBJ2-1
CDR3 protein: CASSYRTSAPSYEQYF; CDR3 DNA: TGTGCCAGCAGTTACCGGACTAGTGCCCCATCCTACGAGCAGTACTTC; clone size: NA; D gene: TRBD2; V gene: TRBV6-5; J gene: TRBJ2-7
CDR3 protein: CASGWGLAETYNEQFF; CDR3 DNA: TGTGCTAGTGGTTGGGGACTAGCGGAAACCTACAATGAGCAGTTCTTC; clone size: once; D gene: TRBD2; V gene: TRBV12-5; J gene: TRBJ2-1
CDR3 protein: CASSLGDRVNQPQHF; CDR3 DNA: TGTGCCAGCAGCTTAGGAGACAGGGTAAATCAGCCCCAGCATTTT; clone size: NA; D gene: TRBD1; V gene: TRBV7-9; J gene: TRBJ1-5
CDR3 protein: CASSGGAGMEYF; CDR3 DNA: TGTGCCAGCAGCGGAGGGGCAGGGATGGAGTACTTC; clone size: NA; D gene: NA; V gene: TRBV7-9; J gene: TRBJ2-7
CDR3 protein: CATAGAGNTIYF; CDR3 DNA: TGTGCCACCGCAGGGGCTGGAAACACCATATATTTT; clone size: few; D gene: NA; V gene: TRBV6-6; J gene: TRBJ1-3
CDR3 protein: CASSLGGAVGIF; CDR3 DNA: TGTGCCAGCAGCTTGGGTGGGGCTGTTGGAATCTTT; clone size: NA; D gene: NA; V gene: TRBV5-4; J gene: TRBJ1-1
CDR3 protein: CASSDKGSGGELFF; CDR3 DNA: TGTGCCAGCAGTGACAAGGGGTCGGGCGGGGAGCTGTTTTTT; clone size: NA; D gene: NA; V gene: TRBV6-1; J gene: TRBJ2-2
CDR3 protein: CASSYRAGTEAFF; CDR3 DNA: TGTGCCAGCAGTTACAGGGCCGGCACTGAAGCTTTCTTT; clone size: NA; D gene: NA; V gene: TRBV2; J gene: TRBJ1-1
CDR3 protein: CASSLSMTGSEAFF; CDR3 DNA: TGTGCCAGCAGTTTATCGATGACAGGATCTGAAGCTTTCTTT; clone size: NA; D gene: NA; V gene: TRBV27; J gene: TRBJ1-1
CDR3 protein: CAISERSGGYQEAQYF; CDR3 DNA: TGTGCCATCAGCGAAAGAAGTGGAGGTTACCAAGAGGCCCAGTACTTC; clone size: NA; D gene: NA; V gene: TRBV10-3; J gene: TRBJ2-5
CDR3 protein: CASSEGRQGAKIGANVLTF; CDR3 DNA: TGTGCCAGCAGTGAGGGGAGACAGGGGGCAAAGATTGGGGCCAACGTCCTGACTTTC; clone size: NA; D gene: TRBD1; V gene: TRBV6-1; J gene: TRBJ2-6
CDR3 protein: CASSPRGNGVTDTQYF; CDR3 DNA: TGTGCCAGCAGCCCCAGGGGGAACGGAGTCACAGATACGCAGTATTTT; clone size: NA; D gene: TRBD1; V gene: TRBV9; J gene: TRBJ2-3
CDR3 protein: CASSEAIGTITQYF; CDR3 DNA: TGTGCCAGCAGTGAAGCAATCGGGACTATAACCCAGTACTTC; clone size: once; D gene: TRBD2; V gene: TRBV2; J gene: TRBJ2-5
CDR3 protein: CASSDTSGGASEQFF; CDR3 DNA: TGTGCCAGCAGTGACACTAGCGGGGGGGCCAGTGAGCAGTTCTTC; clone size: few; D gene: TRBD2; V gene: TRBV6-4; J gene: TRBJ2-1
CDR3 protein: CASSFETGVHEQYF; CDR3 DNA: TGTGCCAGCAGCTTCGAGACAGGGGTACACGAGCAGTACTTC; clone size: NA; D gene: TRBD1; V gene: TRBV7-6; J gene: TRBJ2-7
CDR3 protein: CASSLMAENTEAFF; CDR3 DNA: TGTGCCAGCAGCTTAATGGCAGAAAACACTGAAGCTTTCTTT; clone size: NA; D gene: NA; V gene: TRBV7-9; J gene: TRBJ1-1
CDR3 protein: CASNYPYQPQYF; CDR3 DNA: TGTGCCAGCAACTACCCATATCAACCGCAGTATTTT; clone size: NA; D gene: NA; V gene: TRBV11-2; J gene: TRBJ2-3
CDR3 protein: CSVEMFGGAEGYTF; CDR3 DNA: TGCAGCGTTGAAATGTTTGGGGGCGCCGAAGGCTACACCTTC; clone size: NA; D gene: NA; V gene: TRBV29-1; J gene: TRBJ1-2